This is a list of T cell receptor beta chains from one sample in a study of CD8+ T cells in alopecia areata. TCRdb's copy holds only in-frame clones and misses some; the assay was immunoSEQ multiplex PCR. The sample includes 180,000 or so clones, 55% to 75% of them seen just once. The specimen was CD4+ T cells sorted from blood, collected at week 24, from a patient treated with tofacitinib. These receptors were obtained from a human donor with alopecia areata. The CDR3 runs from the conserved cysteine through the conserved F or W. Each record gives: D gene, clone size, V gene, J gene, CDR3 protein, CDR3 DNA. A D gene is named only where the DNA matches it firmly. Rows give clone size only sometimes, using once, few, many, or a class for an expanded clone.

>.|once|TRBV15|TRBJ2-5
CATRERPYQETQYF
TGTGCCACCAGAGAAAGGCCGTACCAAGAGACCCAGTACTTC
>.|.|TRBV9|TRBJ1-1
CASSAHETASDEAFF
TGTGCCAGCAGCGCTCACGAGACAGCTTCCGATGAAGCTTTCTTT
>TRBD1|.|TRBV29-1|TRBJ1-1
CSVGRTGPGNTEAFF
TGCAGCGTCGGTAGGACAGGGCCGGGGAACACTGAAGCTTTCTTT
>.|few|TRBV5-1|TRBJ1-1
CASSLDARTANTEAFF
TGCGCCAGCAGCTTGGATGCTCGGACAGCCAACACTGAAGCTTTCTTT
>TRBD1|.|TRBV29-1|TRBJ2-5
CSGGQGARKTQYF
TGCAGCGGAGGACAGGGGGCGCGAAAGACCCAGTACTTC
>.|.|TRBV6-6|TRBJ1-2
CASSKQGPYGYTF
TGTGCCAGCAGTAAACAGGGTCCATATGGCTACACCTTC
>.|.|TRBV6-5|TRBJ2-1
CASRTLGYNEQFF
TGTGCCAGCAGGACTCTGGGGTACAATGAGCAGTTCTTC
>.|few|TRBV25-1|TRBJ1-2
CASQDSSNYGYTF
TGTGCCAGTCAGGACAGCTCTAACTATGGCTACACCTTC
>TRBD1|.|TRBV4-2|TRBJ1-5
CASSQGIGTGDSEQPQHF
TGTGCCAGCAGCCAAGGTATCGGGACAGGGGACAGTGAACAGCCCCAGCATTTT
>TRBD1|.|TRBV28|TRBJ2-5
CASRQTSDRGHETQYF
TGTGCCAGCAGACAAACCTCCGACAGGGGGCATGAGACCCAGTACTTC
>TRBD1|.|TRBV28|TRBJ2-7
CASGDRGNEQYF
TGTGCCAGCGGGGACAGGGGGAACGAGCAGTACTTC
>.|.|TRBV25-1|TRBJ1-5
CASSDSNQPQHF
TGTGCCAGCAGTGACAGCAATCAGCCCCAGCATTTT
>.|few|TRBV10-3|TRBJ1-5
CAISETDSNQPQHF
TGTGCCATCAGTGAGACGGATAGCAATCAGCCCCAGCATTTT
>TRBD2|.|TRBV7-3|TRBJ2-5
CASSEIAGGWETQYF
TGTGCCAGCAGCGAGATAGCGGGAGGATGGGAGACCCAGTACTTC
>.|.|TRBV4-3|TRBJ2-3
CASSHNDRSVTDTQYF
TGCGCCAGCAGCCACAACGACAGGTCCGTCACAGATACGCAGTATTTT
>.|.|TRBV5-4|TRBJ1-1
CASSASLDGGTEAFF
TGTGCCAGCAGCGCGTCCCTAGATGGGGGCACTGAAGCTTTCTTT
>TRBD2|.|TRBV18|TRBJ2-2
CASSPQREGPNTGELFF
TGTGCCAGCTCACCACAAAGGGAGGGGCCGAACACCGGGGAGCTGTTTTTT
>TRBD1|.|TRBV29-1|TRBJ1-2
CSVEDPGQGHGYTF
TGCAGCGTTGAAGACCCGGGACAGGGGCATGGCTACACCTTC
>TRBD1|.|TRBV7-2|TRBJ2-2
CASSVGTGAGELFF
TGTGCCAGCAGCGTCGGGACAGGGGCCGGGGAGCTGTTTTTT
>.|.|TRBV14|TRBJ1-2
CASSQDRTPYGYTF
TGTGCCAGCAGCCAAGATCGGACTCCGTATGGCTACACCTTC
>TRBD1|many|TRBV4-1|TRBJ2-7
CASSRFTGDTGEGYEQYF
TGCGCCAGCAGCCGATTCACAGGAGATACAGGGGAAGGCTACGAGCAGTACTTC
>.|few|TRBV19|TRBJ1-1
CASSRTGPNTEAFF
TGTGCCAGTAGTCGTACGGGTCCCAACACTGAAGCTTTCTTT
>TRBD2|.|TRBV9|TRBJ2-1
CASSVDFSYGGKSYNEQFF
TGTGCCAGCAGCGTAGACTTCAGCTACGGGGGGAAGTCCTACAATGAGCAGTTCTTC
>TRBD1|.|TRBV29-1|TRBJ2-5
CSVGPGTAQETQYF
TGCAGCGTTGGCCCTGGGACAGCTCAAGAGACCCAGTACTTC
>TRBD1|.|TRBV15|TRBJ1-1
CATSRQGAYTEAFF
TGTGCCACCAGCCGACAGGGGGCTTACACTGAAGCTTTCTTT
>.|few|TRBV7-2|TRBJ2-2
CASSPQTRTGELFF
TGTGCCAGCAGCCCGCAGACCCGCACCGGGGAGCTGTTTTTT
>TRBD1|.|TRBV4-1|TRBJ2-2
CASRHQGATGELFF
TGCGCCAGCAGACACCAGGGGGCCACCGGGGAGCTGTTTTTT
>.|.|TRBV11-3|TRBJ2-4
CASSLAGGQNIQYF
TGTGCCAGCAGCTTAGCTGGGGGGCAAAACATTCAGTACTTC
>TRBD1|few|TRBV5-1|TRBJ1-5
CASSPGQVNQPQHF
TGCGCCAGCAGCCCGGGACAGGTCAATCAGCCCCAGCATTTT
>.|.|TRBV7-2|TRBJ1-5
CASRREESQPQHF
TGTGCCAGCAGACGCGAGGAGTCACAGCCCCAGCATTTT
>TRBD2|few|TRBV7-2|TRBJ2-7
CASSLDSGGSYEQYF
TGTGCCAGCAGCTTAGACAGCGGGGGGTCCTACGAGCAGTACTTC
>TRBD2|.|TRBV5-1|TRBJ2-3
CASSSLAGGPSDTQYF
TGCGCCAGCAGCTCCTTAGCGGGGGGCCCATCAGATACGCAGTATTTT
>TRBD1|.|TRBV4-2|TRBJ1-2
CASSQDLQGAHYGYTF
TGTGCCAGCAGCCAAGATCTGCAGGGGGCACACTATGGCTACACCTTC
>.|.|TRBV5-1|TRBJ1-1
CASTRDGAGNTEAFF
TGCGCCAGCACCCGAGACGGGGCCGGGAACACTGAAGCTTTCTTT
>TRBD2|.|TRBV11-2|TRBJ2-7
CASSKGTSAYEQYF
TGTGCCAGCAGCAAAGGGACTAGCGCCTACGAGCAGTACTTC
>.|.|TRBV10-2|TRBJ2-7
CASSGVSYEQYF
TGCGCCAGCAGTGGGGTCTCCTACGAGCAGTACTTC
>.|.|TRBV29-1|TRBJ2-1
CSVIRDTNANEQFF
TGCAGCGTTATCCGGGACACTAACGCAAATGAGCAGTTCTTC
>.|.|TRBV5-1|TRBJ2-1
CASSWHPSVSRNEQFF
TGCGCCAGCAGCTGGCACCCTAGCGTTAGTCGCAATGAGCAGTTCTTC
>TRBD1|.|TRBV7-9|TRBJ1-5
CASSDGQGVNQPQHF
TGTGCCAGCAGCGACGGACAGGGGGTCAATCAGCCCCAGCATTTT
>.|once|TRBV6-1|TRBJ2-5
CASSEFGGPETQYF
TGTGCCAGCAGTGAATTCGGGGGCCCAGAGACCCAGTACTTC
>.|.|TRBV7-2|TRBJ2-7
CASSLLLGGEQYF
TGTGCCAGCAGCTTACTACTAGGAGGCGAGCAGTACTTC
>TRBD2|.|TRBV4-3|TRBJ2-7
CASSQGTSGRGEEQYF
TGCGCCAGCAGCCAAGGGACTAGCGGGAGAGGGGAAGAGCAGTACTTC
>.|.|TRBV5-1|TRBJ2-7
CASSLESPEESEQYF
TGCGCCAGCAGCTTGGAGTCTCCAGAGGAGTCCGAGCAGTACTTC
>.|.|TRBV7-2|TRBJ2-5
CASSLQNSGGGGSGTQYF
TGTGCCAGCAGCCTACAAAATTCCGGGGGAGGGGGATCCGGGACCCAGTACTTC
>TRBD1|.|TRBV25-1|TRBJ1-2
CASSEPGQGILYGYTF
TGTGCCAGCAGTGAACCGGGACAGGGGATTCTCTATGGCTACACCTTC